The 10 T cell receptor beta chains listed next were all sequenced from one sample in a study of T cell responses to AZD1222 COVID-19 vaccine. Profiling relied on immunoSEQ multiplex PCR, and the TCRdb table lists in-frame clones only, not all of them. The table has 130,000 or so clones, approximately 84% seen once. Sequencing was performed on peripheral blood, taken on day 0 of AZD1222 vaccination. The origin of the receptors is an adult in good health.

The V call is TRBV7-9, the J call TRBJ2-7, with D tentatively TRBD1 (5 bases). Trimming left V 5 bases short and J 0 bases short, with 20 bases between. Germline values: CDR1 SEHNR, CDR2 FQNEAQ (reference sequence). The CDR3 has 17 amino acids. Here the CDR3 DNA reads TGTGCCAGCAGCCCTCCCCACCAGGGTAGGAGCTCCTACGAGCAGTACTTC. Translated, it gives CASSPPHQGRSSYEQYF. The whole variable domain, filled in from reference TRBV7-9 and TRBJ2-7, reads DTGVSQNPRHKITKRGQNVTFRCDPISEHNRLYWYRQTLGQGPEFLTYFQNEAQLEKSRLLSDRFSAERPKGSFSTLEIQRTEQGDSAMYLCASSPPHQGRSSYEQYFGPGTRLTVT.

The chain recombines TRBV19 with TRBJ1-5, with 11 positions matching TRBD1. This CDR3 is built from 18 residues. Per germline, CDR1 LNHDA and CDR2 SQIVND (reference sequence). J was trimmed by 5 bases and V by 7 bases; bases with no gene match: 16. The CDR3 bases are TGTGCCAGTACGAAAACCGGGACAGGGGGGTTATGGGATCAGCCCCAGCATTTT. Residues: CASTKTGTGGLWDQPQHF.

The gene calls are TRBV5-1 and TRBJ1-1, with a weak D call TRBD1 (5 bases). Trimming shortened V by 4 bases and J by 0 bases, and 10 bases separated the two germline ends. The CDR3 is made up of 14 amino acids. Germline V gives CDR1 SGHRS, CDR2 YFSETQ. The CDR3 coding sequence is TGCGCCAGCAGCCCGGGACCGTTGAACACTGAAGCTTTCTTT. Translation: CASSPGPLNTEAFF.

V is TRBV3-1 (or the pseudogene TRBV3-2) and J is TRBJ2-2; D is uncertain. V lost 1 base and J 1 base, leaving 7 bases between the germline ends. This CDR3 is 15 amino acids long. The germline V gene has CDR1 LGHDT and CDR2 YNNKEL (reference sequence). DNA for the CDR3: TGTGCCAGCAGCCAAGCTTTCCGGAACACCGGGGAGCTGTTTTTT. Its translation is CASSQAFRNTGELFF.

This clone was seen only once. The J gene is TRBJ2-1, the V gene TRBV27; the match to TRBD2 covers 13 bases. CDR1 is MNHEY, CDR2 SMNVEV, per germline (reference sequence). Trimming at V came to 2 bases and at J to 8 bases, leaving 15 bases not matched to a gene. The CDR3 is 19 residues long. The CDR3 loop is CASSLRGLAGPQVDHEQFF. The DNA of the CDR3 is TGTGCCAGCAGTTTAAGGGGACTAGCGGGGCCGCAGGTTGACCATGAGCAGTTCTTC.

V and J are TRBV2 and TRBJ2-5; 7 bases align to TRBD2. CDR1 SNHLY and CDR2 FYNNEI come from the germline V gene. J gave up 3 bases and V 3 bases, and 7 bases lay outside the gene matches. The CDR3 is 15 residues long. DNA for the CDR3: TGTGCCAGCAGTGAGAGGCAGGGAGGGAAAGAGACCCAGTACTTC. It specifies CASSERQGGKETQYF.

This chain connects TRBV6-5 to TRBJ1-5, with TRBD1 as a possible D gene (6 bases). CDR1 is MNHEY and CDR2 is SVGAGI in the germline V gene. The CDR3 extends over 14 amino acids. Trimming removed 6 bases from V and 2 bases from J, with 11 bases in between. The CDR3 coding sequence is TGTGCCAGCAGAAGGGGGGATGGCAATCAGCCCCAGCATTTT. This gives the protein CASRRGDGNQPQHF.

The chain combines TRBV28 with TRBJ2-3; D is unclear. Germline CDR1 and CDR2: MDHEN and SYDVKM. The CDR3 sequence is 16 residues long. V lost 3 bases to trimming and J lost 2 bases, with 15 bases between them. Written as DNA, the CDR3 is TGTGCCAGCAGTTTGATCGGCGGATATTACACAGATACGCAGTATTTT. Protein: CASSLIGGYYTDTQYF.

The genes are TRBV4-3 and TRBJ1-6; the D gene is possibly TRBD1 (5 bases). Germline V lookup: CDR1 LGHNA, CDR2 YSLEER. Trimming removed 4 bases at V and 6 bases at J, with 10 bases between. There are 14 residues in the CDR3. Here the CDR3 reads CASSPGTANSPLHF. DNA of the CDR3: TGCGCCAGCAGCCCGGGGACGGCTAATTCACCCCTCCACTTT.

The chain carries TRBV28 and TRBJ2-1; no clear D gene. The CDR3 extends over 13 amino acids. Germline V gives CDR1 MDHEN, CDR2 SYDVKM. Between the trimmed V and J ends, which lost 3 bases and 8 bases, there was a span of 11 bases. In nucleotides, the CDR3 is TGTGCCAGCAGTTTGAGGCCTTCCTATGAGCAGTTCTTC. Amino acids: CASSLRPSYEQFF.